This is a list of T cell receptor beta chains from one sample in a study of blood T cell repertoires in COVID-19. Sequenced by immunoSEQ multiplex PCR; TCRdb stores in-frame clones only, minus some. The top ten hold about 4.1% of the sample, which has 150,000 or so clones, approximately 86% seen once. Sequenced sample: PBMCs or T cells enriched from blood (not recorded which). The receptors derive from a middle-aged woman who had been exposed to COVID-19. Both conserved end residues are part of each CDR3.

TRBV7-6 CASSPPAGGSYNEQFF
TRBV6-5 CASSYEGLTYNEQFF
TRBV7-8 CASALGTGNNYGYTF
TRBV6-5 CASKSYGVTEAFF
TRBV10-3 CAISNGTGGTYEQYF
TRBV20-1 CSASDRTSGGVDTQYF
TRBV18 CASSPGGYEQYF
TRBV27 CASSDPGQGLYGYTF
TRBV28 CASSVGGSAGNTIYF
TRBV2 CASSPGTSGSHEQFF
TRBV28 CASRRLAGVYEQYF
TRBV6-5 CASSYSGTGFYGYTF
TRBV28 CASSLTRNYGYTF
TRBV9 CASSGLTGLNEQFF
TRBV16 CASIPLGDYGYTF
TRBV12-5 CASGQTNPYEQYF
TRBV11-3 CASSLGDSTYNEQFF
TRBV7-3 CASSLEGDTEAFF
TRBV9 CASSVGPGTSGNEQFF
TRBV5-3 CARPPRAANEQYF
TRBV5-1 CASSFGGEEKLFF
TRBV9 CASSEELTSGEADTQYF
TRBV19 CASSVDFSNEQFF
TRBV3-1/TRBV3-2 CASRRTGGSGNTIYF
TRBV15 CATSSLQGAGEQYF
TRBV6-5 CASIQRGGDLSPLHF
TRBV5-4 CASSRDNLNTGELFF
TRBV12-5 CASGKGTNTEAFF
TRBV6-1 CASSEADRDDYGYTF